This TCR beta chain comes out of a study of T cells after posttransplantation cyclophosphamide. Whole-study findings and limits: After PTCy, TRB diversity resembled that of CNI/methotrexate controls. Donor CD8+ memory clones often dominated recipient blood repertoires at later times. Blood and skin or GI T cell repertoires showed limited TRB overlap.

Details on this clone: Its antigen is not known.

Controls had myeloablative marrow grafts with methotrexate and calcineurin inhibitor, sampled at 1 year. This table comes from immunoSEQ multiplex PCR, and its TCRdb copy is limited to in-frame clones, with some not included. This sample has about 4,500 clones; around 70% occur once, and the top ten carry 53%. The sequence came from a female patient between 50 and 60 years old who received an allogeneic stem cell transplant from an unrelated donor, was CMV-positive, and had acute and chronic GVHD. The graft donor may account for some of the T cells. The sample consisted of PBMCs, taken around 290 days after allogeneic stem cell transplant with calcineurin inhibitor and methotrexate.

CDR3 nucleotides: TGTGCCAGCAGCTTGGGACAGGGGAGGGGATACGAGCAGTACTTC. Its protein is CASSLGQGRGYEQYF. The V call is TRBV11-3, the J call TRBJ2-7; 10 bases fit TRBD1. V dropped 3 bases and J dropped 4; count of bases not matched to a gene: 6. Germline V gene lookup returns CDR1 SGHNT and CDR2 YENEEA. This CDR3 contains 15 residues.